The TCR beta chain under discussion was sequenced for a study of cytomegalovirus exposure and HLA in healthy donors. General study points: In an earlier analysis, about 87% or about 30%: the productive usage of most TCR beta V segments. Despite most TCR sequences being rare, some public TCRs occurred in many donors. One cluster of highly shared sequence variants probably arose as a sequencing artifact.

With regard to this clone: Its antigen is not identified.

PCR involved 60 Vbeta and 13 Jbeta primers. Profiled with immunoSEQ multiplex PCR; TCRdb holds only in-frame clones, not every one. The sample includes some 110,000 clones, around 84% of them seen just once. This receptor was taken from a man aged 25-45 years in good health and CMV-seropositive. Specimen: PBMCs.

The CDR3 DNA reads TGTGCCAGCAGCTTTGGACACTCTGGAAACACCATATATTTT. Its protein product is CASSFGHSGNTIYF. The chain couples TRBV5-4 to TRBJ1-3, with D possibly being TRBD1 (5 bases). Trimming stripped 2 bases from V and 0 bases from J, with 6 bases between. The germline V gene encodes CDR1 SGHNT and CDR2 YYREEE (reference sequence). The length of the CDR3 is 14 residues.